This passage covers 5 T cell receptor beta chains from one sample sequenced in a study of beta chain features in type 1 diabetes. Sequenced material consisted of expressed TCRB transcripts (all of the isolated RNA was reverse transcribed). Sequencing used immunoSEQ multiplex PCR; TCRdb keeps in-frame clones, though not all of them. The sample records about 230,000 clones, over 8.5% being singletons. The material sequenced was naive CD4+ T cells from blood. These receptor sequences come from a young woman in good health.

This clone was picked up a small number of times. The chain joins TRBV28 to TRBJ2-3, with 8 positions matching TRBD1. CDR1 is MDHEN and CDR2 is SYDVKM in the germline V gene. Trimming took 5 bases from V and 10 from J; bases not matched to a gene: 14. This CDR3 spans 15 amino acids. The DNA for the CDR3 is TGTGCCAGCAGTCCCAGCAACGGTGGGACAGGATCGCAGTATTTT. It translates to CASSPSNGGTGSQYF. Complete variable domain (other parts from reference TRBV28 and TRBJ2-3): DVKVTQSSRYLVKRTGEKVFLECVQDMDHENMFWYRQDPGLGLRLIYFSYDVKMKEKGDIPEGYSVSREKKERFSLILESASTNQTSMYLCASSPSNGGTGSQYFGPGTRLTVL.

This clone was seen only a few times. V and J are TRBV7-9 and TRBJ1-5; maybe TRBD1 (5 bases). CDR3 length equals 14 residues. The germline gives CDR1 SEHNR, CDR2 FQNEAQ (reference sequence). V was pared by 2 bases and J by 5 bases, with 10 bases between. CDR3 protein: CASSLQGFDQPQHF. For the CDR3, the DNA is TGTGCCAGCAGCTTACAGGGTTTTGATCAGCCCCAGCATTTT.

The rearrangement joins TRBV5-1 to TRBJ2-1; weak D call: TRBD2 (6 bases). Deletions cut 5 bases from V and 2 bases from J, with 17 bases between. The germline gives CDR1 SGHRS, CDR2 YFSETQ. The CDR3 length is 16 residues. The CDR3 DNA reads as TGCGCCAGCAGTCTTAGAGGCGGGGATGCCTACAATGAGCAGTTCTTC. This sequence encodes CASSLRGGDAYNEQFF.

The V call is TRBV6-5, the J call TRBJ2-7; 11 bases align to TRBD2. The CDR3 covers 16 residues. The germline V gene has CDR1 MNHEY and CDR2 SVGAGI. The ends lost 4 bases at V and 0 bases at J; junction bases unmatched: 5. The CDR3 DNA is TGTGCCAGCAGTTCGGGACTAGCGGAGAGCTCCTACGAGCAGTACTTC. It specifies CASSSGLAESSYEQYF.

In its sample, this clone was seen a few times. CDR3 DNA: TGTGCCAGCAGCCCGGCCAGGGGTTCGGACTATGGCTACACCTTC. Its translation is CASSPARGSDYGYTF. The chain links TRBV5-4 to TRBJ1-2; tentatively, D is TRBD1 (6 bases). V lost 4 bases and J 3 bases, leaving 16 bases between the germline ends. This CDR3 is 15 amino acids long. CDR1 and CDR2 from the germline V gene are SGHNT and YYREEE (reference sequence). The variable domain in full, completed from reference TRBV5-4 and TRBJ1-2, reads ETGVTQSPTHLIKTRGQQVTLRCSSQSGHNTVSWYQQALGQGPQFIFQYYREEENGRGNFPPRFSGLQFPNYSSELNVNALELDDSALYLCASSPARGSDYGYTFGSGTRLTVV.